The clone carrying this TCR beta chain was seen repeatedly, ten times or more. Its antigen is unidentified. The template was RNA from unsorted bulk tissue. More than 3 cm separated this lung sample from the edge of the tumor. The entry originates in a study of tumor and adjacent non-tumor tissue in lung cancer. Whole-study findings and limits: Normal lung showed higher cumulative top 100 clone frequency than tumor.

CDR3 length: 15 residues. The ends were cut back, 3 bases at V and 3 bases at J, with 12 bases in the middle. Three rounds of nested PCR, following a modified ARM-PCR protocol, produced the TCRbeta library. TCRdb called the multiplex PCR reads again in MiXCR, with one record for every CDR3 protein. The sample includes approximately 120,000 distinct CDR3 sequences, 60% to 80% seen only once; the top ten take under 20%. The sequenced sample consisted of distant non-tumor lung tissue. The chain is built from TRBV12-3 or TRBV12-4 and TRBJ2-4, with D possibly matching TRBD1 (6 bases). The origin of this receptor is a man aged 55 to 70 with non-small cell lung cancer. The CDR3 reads CASSLGDTNKNIQYF. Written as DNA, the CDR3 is TGTGCCAGCAGTTTGGGGGACACGAACAAAAACATTCAGTACTTC.